The TCR beta chain described here comes from a study of T cells after yellow fever vaccination. Study-wide background: Preparing low-cell-number fractions relied on SMART-Seq v4 Ultra Low Input. Study-level results: Clonotype sharing between CD4 and CD8 compartments was small. Highly abundant clonotypes carried over from the bulk population could end up in FACS-sorted repertoires as contaminants.

TCRdb analysed the 5' RACE reads with MiXCR anew, one entry per CDR3 protein. The sample gives some 550,000 distinct CDR3 sequences, about 19% of which show up once; roughly 13% is in the top ten. Losses at the gene ends were 3 bases for V and 1 base for J; bases not matched to a gene: 6. The germline V gene has CDR1 DFQATT and CDR2 SNEGSKA (reference sequence). The CDR3 is made up of 15 amino acids. As for this clonotype: Antigen: not known.

The sequence was collected from a man aged 25-45 years who received the YFV17D yellow fever vaccine. The genes are TRBV20-1 and TRBJ2-3; 8 positions match TRBD2. The material sequenced was PBMCs, taken 15 days after the yellow fever booster vaccination. CDR3 in amino acids: CSARAGGFGTDTQYF. CDR3 coding DNA: TGCAGTGCTAGGGCGGGAGGTTTTGGCACAGATACGCAGTATTTT.